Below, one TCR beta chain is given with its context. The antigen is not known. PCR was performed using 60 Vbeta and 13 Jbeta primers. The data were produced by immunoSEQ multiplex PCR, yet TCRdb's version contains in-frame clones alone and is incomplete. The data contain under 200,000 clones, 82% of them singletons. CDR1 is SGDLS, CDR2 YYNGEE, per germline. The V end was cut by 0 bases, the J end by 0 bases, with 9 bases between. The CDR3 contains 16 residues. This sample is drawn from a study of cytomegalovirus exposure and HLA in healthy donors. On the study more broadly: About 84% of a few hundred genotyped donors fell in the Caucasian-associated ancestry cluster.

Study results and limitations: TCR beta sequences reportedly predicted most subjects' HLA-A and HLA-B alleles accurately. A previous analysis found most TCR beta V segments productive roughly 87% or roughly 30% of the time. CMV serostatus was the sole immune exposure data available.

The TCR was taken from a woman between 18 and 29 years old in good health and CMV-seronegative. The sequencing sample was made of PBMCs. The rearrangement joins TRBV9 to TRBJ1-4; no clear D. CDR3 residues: CASSVGGQATNEKLFF. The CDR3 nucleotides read TGTGCCAGCAGCGTAGGAGGGCAAGCAACTAATGAAAAACTGTTTTTT.